Reported below is one T cell receptor (beta chain). Its antigen is not identified. One end of the junction varies from germline; a read error may be responsible. Sample-barcoded 5' priming and a J-beta primer mix drove a second PCR of roughly 7 to 11 cycles. Template switching added a 12-random-nucleotide identifier to every cDNA molecule. A single record per CDR3 protein comes from TCRdb applying MiXCR to the 5' RACE reads. Altogether some 1.5 million distinct CDR3 sequences are present, 28% being singletons, with the ten largest covering 7.7%. The sample belongs to a study of blood T cells in healthy people across ages. The CDR3 runs to 12 residues. No fewer than 7 million PBMCs went into each sample. The study, taken as a whole, reports: Age showed a roughly linear inverse relationship with TCR beta diversity per million T cells. Unsorted PBMCs blocked a conclusive comparison of naive and antigen-experienced cells.

The chain uses TRBV12-3 or TRBV12-4 and TRBJ1-1; TRBD1 matches at 8 bases. The sample was blood. The sequence was collected from a woman under 40 in good health. Here the CDR3 reads CAGSLTGDEAFF. Written as DNA, the CDR3 is TGTGCCGGCAGTTTGACAGGGGATGAAGCTTTCTTT.